This T cell receptor (beta chain) was sequenced during a study of T cells in Graves' hyperthyroidism and ophthalmopathy. Study results and caveats: Progression to ophthalmopathy was predicted a median of roughly seven months early.

The V end was cut by 5 bases, the J end by 5 bases, with 4 bases between. Germline V gene lookup returns CDR1 MNHNS and CDR2 SASEGT. This CDR3 spans 11 amino acids. This clonotype was seen many times. Its antigen remains unknown. It was RNA transcripts that yielded the amplified TCR beta CDR3 regions. The TCR CDR3 was amplified in a first-round RT-PCR using the HTBI primer set. TCRdb re-derived calls from the multiplex PCR reads in MiXCR, one entry per CDR3 protein. The sample contains more than 350,000 distinct CDR3 sequences, 17% of which appear only once. The V gene is TRBV6-1, the J gene TRBJ2-1; D gene ambiguous. Specimen: blood. The receptor was derived from a woman in her twenties or thirties with Graves' hyperthyroidism that later progressed to Graves' ophthalmopathy. CDR3 coding DNA: TGTGCCAGCAGTAACGACAATGAGCAGTTCTTC. Translating gives CASSNDNEQFF.